The 21 T cell receptor beta chains below all came from one sample that was sequenced in a study of beta chain features in type 1 diabetes. General study points: For Type 1 diabetes patients, all four CD4+ subsets carried TCRB CDR3s that were moderately but significantly shorter.

Since all of the isolated RNA was reverse transcribed, expressed TCRB transcripts were what got sequenced. Generated by immunoSEQ multiplex PCR, the TCRdb table keeps only in-frame clones and is missing some. The table records 640,000 or so clones, around an eighth of them present only once. Their antigens are not known. The specimen sequenced was naive CD4+ T cells from blood. These TCRs come from a man in his late teens or twenties with type 1 diabetes.

This clone has more than one count but fewer than ten. The chain joins TRBV27 to TRBJ2-7, with TRBD1 identical over 8 bases. The CDR3 contains 14 residues. Germline trimming cut 10 bases from V and 0 bases from J; bases unmatched to any gene: 8. Germline V gives CDR1 MNHEY, CDR2 SMNVEV (reference sequence). The DNA of the CDR3 is TGTGCCACCTTGAGGGACAGGAGCTCCTACGAGCAGTACTTC. Encoded protein: CATLRDRSSYEQYF.

This clone showed up just a few times. The V call is TRBV6-6, the J call TRBJ1-1; TRBD1 is a possible D gene (5 bases). CDR3 length: 13 amino acids. Trimming removed 5 bases from V and 0 bases from J, with 7 bases in between. The V gene's germline CDR1 is MNHNY and CDR2 SVGAGI (reference sequence). CDR3 DNA: TGTGCCAGCAGTCCAGGGATGAACACTGAAGCTTTCTTT. This gives the protein CASSPGMNTEAFF.

In its sample, this clone was seen a few times. The gene calls are TRBV7-9 and TRBJ1-2; no firm D call. The ends were cut back, 2 bases at V and 4 bases at J, with 11 bases in the middle. The CDR3 spans 14 residues. Germline CDR1 and CDR2: SEHNR and FQNEAQ (reference sequence). CDR3 in amino acids: CASSLSQASYGYTF. The DNA of the CDR3 is TGTGCCAGCAGCTTAAGTCAGGCGTCCTATGGCTACACCTTC.

This sequence joins TRBV7-2 and TRBJ2-5; TRBD2 is a possible D gene (6 bases). Trimming stripped 1 base from V and 5 bases from J, with 14 bases between. The germline V gene encodes CDR1 SGHTA and CDR2 FQGNSA. The CDR3 has 15 residues. The CDR3 nucleotides read TGTGCCAGCAGCTTAGTTGCGGGGCTCGGCGAGACCCAGTACTTC. It specifies CASSLVAGLGETQYF. Using reference TRBV7-2 and TRBJ2-5 for the parts outside the CDR3, the full variable domain is GAGVSQSPSNKVTEKGKDVELRCDPISGHTALYWYRQSLGQGLEFLIYFQGNSAPDKSGLPSDRFSAERTGGSVSTLTIQRTQQEDSAVYLCASSLVAGLGETQYFGPGTRLLVL.

The chain employs TRBV18 and TRBJ2-1; D remains ambiguous. The CDR3 has 16 amino acids. The germline V gene encodes CDR1 KGHSH and CDR2 LQKENI. The germline V and J ends were trimmed by 0 bases and 0 bases, with 9 bases remaining between them. The CDR3 DNA reads as TGTGCCAGCTCACCACCTGCAGGCACCTCCTACAATGAGCAGTTCTTC. This sequence encodes CASSPPAGTSYNEQFF.

The sample holds a few counts of this clone. V usage is TRBV7-9 and J usage is TRBJ2-7, with unresolved D. CDR1 is SEHNR, CDR2 FQNEAQ, per germline (reference sequence). The CDR3 is made up of 11 amino acids. V was clipped by 4 bases and J by 6 bases, with 7 bases between them. CDR3 nucleotides: TGTGCCAGCAGCTCGACGGTCGAGCAGTACTTC. Its translation is CASSSTVEQYF.

The rearrangement joins TRBV4-2 to TRBJ2-2; no clear D. V was cut by 0 bases and J by 0 bases, with 11 bases left in between. The germline gives CDR1 LGHNA, CDR2 YNFKEQ. This CDR3 contains 17 residues. This chain's CDR3 is CASSQDLADTNTGELFF. The CDR3 DNA sequence: TGTGCCAGCAGCCAAGATCTCGCAGATACGAACACCGGGGAGCTGTTTTTT.

The chain couples TRBV30 to TRBJ2-4, with 7 positions matching TRBD2. The germline gives CDR1 GTSNPN, CDR2 SVGIG (reference sequence). The junction had 4 bases not matched to a gene; V was cut back by 4 bases and J by 4 bases. The length of the CDR3 is 13 residues. This CDR3 is CAWTSGTKNIQYF. The CDR3 nucleotides are TGTGCCTGGACTAGCGGAACGAAAAACATTCAGTACTTC.

This clone has a handful of counts. The chain links TRBV7-3 to TRBJ2-3; D unresolved. From germline, CDR1 is SGHTA and CDR2 FQGTGA. Trimming removed 2 bases from V and 5 bases from J, with 11 bases in between. This CDR3 has 14 amino acids. CDR3 residues: CASSLESARDTQYF. CDR3 nucleotide sequence: TGTGCCAGCAGCTTAGAGAGTGCGCGAGATACGCAGTATTTT.

The table lists this clone with a few counts. The genes are TRBV7-9 and TRBJ2-3; D is perhaps TRBD2 (5 bases). The CDR3 is made up of 16 amino acids. The V and J ends lost 5 bases and 1 base respectively, with 16 bases between them. Germline loops: CDR1 SEHNR, CDR2 FQNEAQ (reference sequence). The CDR3 sequence is CASSPSLGSGTDTQYF. The CDR3, as DNA: TGTGCCAGCAGCCCTAGCCTGGGGAGCGGCACAGATACGCAGTATTTT.

This clone was detected only a few times. The genes are TRBV7-9 and TRBJ2-5; D gene ambiguous. CDR3 length equals 14 residues. Between the trimmed V and J ends, which lost 6 bases and 4 bases, there was a span of 15 bases. CDR1 is SEHNR, CDR2 FQNEAQ, per germline (reference sequence). In DNA form, the CDR3 reads TGTGCCAGCAGTATGGGATCCACTGGAGAGACCCAGTACTTC. Its translation: CASSMGSTGETQYF.

This clone appeared a few times. The V and J genes are TRBV2 and TRBJ2-7; D call uncertain. Germline CDR1 reads SNHLY; CDR2 reads FYNNEI. This CDR3 has 12 residues. Trimming took 6 bases from V and 2 from J, leaving 8 bases between them. This chain's CDR3 is CASRDNTYEQYF. In DNA, the CDR3 is TGTGCCAGCAGGGATAACACCTACGAGCAGTACTTC.

This clone came up a few times. The V call is TRBV7-2, the J call TRBJ2-7; 7 nucleotides line up with TRBD2. The CDR3 is 15 amino acids. The junction had 11 bases not matched to a gene; V was cut back by 4 bases and J by 5 bases. CDR1 and CDR2 (germline): SGHTA, FQGNSA. CDR3 in DNA: TGTGCCAGCAGCTCCCCCACGACTAGCCCCCACGAGCAGTACTTC. Encoded protein: CASSSPTTSPHEQYF.

This clone came up a few times. This CDR3 is CASSQQRTGNTIYF. For the CDR3, the DNA is TGCGCCAGCAGCCAACAGAGAACTGGAAACACCATATATTTT. This chain joins TRBV4-1 and TRBJ1-3; no definite D call. V lost 2 bases to trimming and J lost 2 bases, with 7 bases between them. The CDR3 contains 14 residues. Per germline, CDR1 MGHRA and CDR2 YSYEKL.

There are a few counts of this clone. The V and J genes are TRBV4-1 and TRBJ1-5; D ambiguous. Germline V gene data show CDR1 as MGHRA and CDR2 as YSYEKL. The CDR3 runs to 14 residues. The germline V and J ends were trimmed by 1 base and 3 bases, with 7 bases remaining between them. In nucleotides, the CDR3 is TGCGCCAGCAGCCAAGCCAGGAACAATCAGCCCCAGCATTTT. Translation: CASSQARNNQPQHF.

This clone was detected a few times. The chain employs TRBV29-1 and TRBJ2-7, with D maybe TRBD1 (6 bases). V was trimmed by 4 bases and J by 0 bases, leaving 22 bases between them. The CDR3 loop spans 17 amino acids. Germline V CDR1 and CDR2: SQVTM, ANQGSEA. The CDR3 is CSVVGAVGTLSSYEQYF. The CDR3 coding sequence is TGCAGCGTTGTGGGAGCCGTCGGGACATTGAGCTCCTACGAGCAGTACTTC.

The chain uses TRBV7-9 and TRBJ1-1, with no clear D. V lost 6 bases to trimming and J lost 0 bases, with 8 bases between them. In germline, CDR1 is SEHNR, CDR2 FQNEAQ (reference sequence). This CDR3 is built from 13 residues. The CDR3 DNA follows: TGTGCCAGCAGGACGACATTGAACACTGAAGCTTTCTTT. Its protein product is CASRTTLNTEAFF.

The chain joins TRBV2 to TRBJ1-5; possible D gene TRBD1, 5 bases. The V end was cut by 6 bases, the J end by 3 bases, with 6 bases between. The CDR3 spans 12 residues. Germline V CDR1 and CDR2: SNHLY, FYNNEI. Here the CDR3 DNA reads TGTGCCAGCAGCGGGACCAATCAGCCCCAGCATTTT. It encodes CASSGTNQPQHF.

CDR3 sequence: CASSETENYGYTF. The DNA of the CDR3 is TGCGCCAGCAGTGAGACCGAAAACTATGGCTACACCTTC. V usage is TRBV10-2 and J usage is TRBJ1-2, with unresolved D. Germline V gene data show CDR1 as WSHSY and CDR2 as SAAADI. Trimming left V 2 bases short and J 2 bases short, with 6 bases between. CDR3 length: 13 residues.

V and J are TRBV10-3 and TRBJ2-7, with unresolved D. CDR1 and CDR2 from the germline V gene are ENHRY and SYGVKD. V was trimmed by 0 bases and J by 0 bases, leaving 6 bases between them. This CDR3 is 14 amino acids long. Here the CDR3 DNA reads TGTGCCATCAGTGAGTCATCGACCTCCTACGAGCAGTACTTC. Encoded protein: CAISESSTSYEQYF.

In its sample, this clone was seen a few times. The rearrangement links TRBV14 to TRBJ2-1; possible D gene TRBD1, 6 bases. This CDR3 spans 15 amino acids. Trimming removed 1 base from V and 5 bases from J, with 12 bases in between. Germline V gene data show CDR1 as SGHDN and CDR2 as FVKESK. This CDR3 is CASSQAGGRNNEQFF. The CDR3 DNA is TGTGCCAGCAGCCAAGCTGGGGGCCGTAACAATGAGCAGTTCTTC.